This TCR beta chain was identified during a study of blood T cell repertoires in COVID-19. TCRdb keeps only in-frame clones here, not all; method: immunoSEQ multiplex PCR. The sample holds about 150,000 clones; approximately 91% are singletons and the top ten take 4.5% to 5%. The receptor was isolated from a man aged 18 to 29 with COVID-19, enrolled during active disease. The sequenced material came from peripheral blood.

The CDR3 reads CASSPKTGRYEQYF. The CDR3, as DNA: TGTGCCAGCAGTCCTAAGACAGGGCGGTACGAGCAGTACTTC. The chain employs TRBV28 and TRBJ2-7; 7 bases agree with TRBD1. This CDR3 region has 14 residues. Per germline, CDR1 MDHEN and CDR2 SYDVKM. The V gene end was trimmed by 5 bases and the J gene end by 4 bases; junction bases not matched to a gene: 8.